The present T cell receptor (beta chain) was sequenced within a study of blood T cell repertoires in COVID-19. Study in general: The origin of the acute and convalescent COVID-19 samples was the United States, Italy and Spain. PBMCs, B-cell-depleted T cells, or T cells were the source of the cDNA or gDNA that made up the material.

The method was immunoSEQ multiplex PCR; TCRdb's version includes in-frame clones alone and lacks a portion of them. This repertoire shows under 250,000 clones, 70% to 90% found once; its top ten account for under 3.5%. This CDR3 is built from 12 residues. Germline CDR1 WSHSY, CDR2 SAAADI. This clone was observed a handful of times. A junction boundary mismatches the germline segment, possibly from a read error. The chain links TRBV10-2 to TRBJ1-2, with 7 positions matching TRBD1. The source is a man aged 50-60 years who had recovered from COVID-19. The sample comprised peripheral blood. The CDR3 spells CASSGAVKGANF. Written as DNA, the CDR3 is TGCGCCAGCAGTGGGGCCGTGAAGGGGGCAAACTTC.